This paragraph covers one T cell receptor beta chain sequence. Its antigen is unidentified. These data are taken from a study of T cell responses to AZD1222 COVID-19 vaccine. Background on the study: Combined were second doses at about 4 or about 12 weeks.

Study observations and caveats: Repertoires were sampled only after the peak T cell response.

The data were produced by immunoSEQ multiplex PCR, yet TCRdb's version contains in-frame clones alone and is incomplete. The profile shows about 150,000 clones, roughly 92% of them singletons. V lost 5 bases and J lost 2, with 8 bases in between. The CDR3 consists of 13 residues. Germline CDR1 and CDR2: MNHEY and SMNVEV (reference sequence). The J gene is TRBJ2-3, the V gene TRBV27; TRBD1 or TRBD2 may be the D gene (5 bases each). This TCR came from an adult in good health. The source was peripheral blood, collected on day 0 of AZD1222 vaccination. The CDR3 DNA reads TGTGCCAGCAGTGGGACCTTCACAGATACGCAGTATTTT. Translating it yields CASSGTFTDTQYF.